The 7 T cell receptor beta chains given below trace back to one sample, sequenced in a study of cytomegalovirus exposure and HLA in healthy donors (dated by TCRdb to 2016 to 2017). Library generation was performed with the immunoSEQ multiplex PCR assay. The multiplex PCR relied on a mix of 60 forward primers for TCR Vbeta segments and 13 reverse primers for TCR Jbeta segments. In its TCRdb copy, this immuneACCESS table keeps in-frame sequences only and misses some clones. Where compared with another copy, unresolved V genes explain less than half of these, and the others have no known cause. In all, the sample holds around 170,000 clones, and around 86% of those were seen once. The ten largest account for less than 0.85% of the sample. The sequencing sample was made of PBMCs. The receptors derive from a woman between 18 and 29 years old in good health and CMV-seronegative.

The chain couples TRBV5-1 to TRBJ1-2; D ambiguous. The V and J ends lost 3 bases and 7 bases respectively, with 10 bases between them. CDR3 length equals 12 residues. The germline V gene has CDR1 SGHRS and CDR2 YFSETQ. The CDR3 region is CASSSLEGGYTF. Written as DNA, the CDR3 is TGCGCCAGCAGCTCCCTGGAGGGTGGCTACACCTTC.

The chain combines TRBV10-3 with TRBJ1-3; 8 bases map to TRBD1. The length of the CDR3 is 16 residues. The V gene's germline CDR1 is ENHRY and CDR2 SYGVKD. Trimming took 4 bases from V and 2 from J; bases not matched to a gene: 7. The CDR3 DNA sequence: TGTGCCATCAGTGCACAGGGGGATCAAGCTGGAAACACCATATATTTT. Translating gives CAISAQGDQAGNTIYF.

The chain couples TRBV21-1 to TRBJ2-3; TRBD2, the table's D call, lacks a check against the DNA. TRBV21-1 is listed as a pseudogene. CDR3 length: 17 residues. Here the CDR3 reads CASSVNGQRLDQDTQYF. CDR3 DNA sequence: TGTGCCAGCAGCGTAAACGGGCAGCGGCTTGATCAAGATACGCAGTATTTT.

This clone was observed a few times. V is TRBV27 and J is TRBJ2-1, with TRBD2 as a possible D gene (5 bases). CDR3 length equals 15 residues. Per germline, CDR1 MNHEY and CDR2 SMNVEV (reference sequence). V gave up 2 bases and J gave up 5 bases, with 13 bases separating them. The DNA of the CDR3 is TGTGCCAGCAGTTTAAGTCGGGAAAAACACAATGAGCAGTTCTTC. This translates into CASSLSREKHNEQFF.

The CDR3 DNA is TGTGCCAGCAGCTTGCAAGGCGGAGACTACGAGCAGTACTTC. Translating it yields CASSLQGGDYEQYF. The chain couples TRBV5-4 to TRBJ2-7; no reliable D call. This CDR3 has 14 amino acids. CDR1 and CDR2 (germline): SGHNT, YYREEE (reference sequence). The V and J ends lost 1 base and 3 bases respectively, with 11 bases between them. Full variable domain (outside the CDR3, taken from reference TRBV5-4 and TRBJ2-7): ETGVTQSPTHLIKTRGQQVTLRCSSQSGHNTVSWYQQALGQGPQFIFQYYREEENGRGNFPPRFSGLQFPNYSSELNVNALELDDSALYLCASSLQGGDYEQYFGPGTRLTVT.

V is TRBV7-8 and J is TRBJ1-1; weak D call: TRBD1 (6 bases). Germline assignment: CDR1 SGHVS and CDR2 FQNEAQ. The V end lost 1 base, the J end lost 5 bases, and 14 bases lay between the germline ends. The length of the CDR3 is 15 residues. The CDR3 protein is CASSLGTGRGTEAFF. CDR3 DNA sequence: TGTGCCAGCAGCTTAGGAACAGGGCGGGGGACTGAAGCTTTCTTT.

This chain links TRBV5-1 with TRBJ2-1; D possibly corresponds to TRBD2 (6 bases). Trimming removed 2 bases at V and 6 bases at J, with 9 bases between. From germline, CDR1 is SGHRS and CDR2 YFSETQ. This CDR3 comprises 13 residues. The CDR3 coding sequence is TGCGCCAGCAGCTTTTGGGACTCCAATGAGCAGTTCTTC. It is translated as CASSFWDSNEQFF.